The source of this T cell receptor (beta chain) is a study of regulatory T cells in long-lasting Graves disease. This clonotype has at least ten counts. TCR beta libraries were built with iRepertoire HTBI primers and Arm-PCR of CDR3 regions. Using its own MiXCR run on the multiplex PCR reads, TCRdb lists one record per CDR3 protein. The repertoire holds more than 450,000 distinct CDR3 sequences, about 12% seen once, with approximately 9% in the top ten. The CDR3 runs to 16 residues. Looked up from germline, CDR1 is KGHDR and CDR2 is SFDVKD. Trimming took 4 bases from V and 4 from J, leaving 15 bases between them. The time point was: newly diagnosed GD, antithyroid drugs for less than 3 months. PBMCs were the source of the RNA used for TCR sequencing. This sample also appeared in a second study, on T cells in Graves' hyperthyroidism and ophthalmopathy.

The sample here was peripheral blood mononuclear cells (PBMCs), taken at new diagnosis, from a patient treated with antithyroid drugs. This TCR was sampled from a young woman with Graves disease. The chain links TRBV24-1 to TRBJ2-2; weak D call: TRBD1 (7 bases). The CDR3 here is CATSDPIRGVTGELFF. In DNA form, the CDR3 reads TGTGCCACCAGTGACCCCATCAGGGGGGTCACCGGGGAGCTGTTTTTT.